The 16 T cell receptor beta chains in this list originate from one sample, sequenced in a study of cytomegalovirus exposure and HLA in healthy donors. In the PCR, 60 Vbeta and 13 Jbeta primers were used. The table came from immunoSEQ multiplex PCR; TCRdb's copy has only in-frame clones and leaves some out. Its table records around 76,000 clones. Sequenced material: PBMCs. The receptors come from a middle-aged man in good health and CMV-seronegative.

The chain uses TRBV5-4 and TRBJ2-5, with TRBD2 identical over 12 bases. The DNA end is more similar to TRBJ2-7, so the J call may be wrong. Germline V gives CDR1 SGHNT, CDR2 YYREEE (reference sequence). This CDR3 comprises 16 residues. CDR3 coding DNA: TGTGCCAGCAGCGCAGGACTAGCGGGGAGCTCCTACGAGCAGTACTTC. Amino acid sequence: CASSAGLAGSSYEQYF.

The chain links TRBV28 to TRBJ2-7, with TRBD1 matching over 8 bases. This CDR3 contains 15 residues. The V and J ends lost 4 bases and 4 bases, in that order; junction bases with no gene match: 9. Germline V gene data show CDR1 as MDHEN and CDR2 as SYDVKM. Here the CDR3 reads CASSSPSGTGYEQYF. The CDR3 bases are TGTGCCAGCAGTTCGCCCTCCGGGACAGGTTACGAGCAGTACTTC.

The chain is built from TRBV30 and TRBJ2-5, with a tentative D call TRBD2 (7 bases). The J call may be wrong; the DNA end is better matched by TRBJ2-7. This CDR3 is 16 amino acids long. Germline V gene data show CDR1 as GTSNPN and CDR2 as SVGIG (reference sequence). Written as DNA, the CDR3 is TGTGCCTGGAGTGCAGGGGACTATTCCCTCTCCTACGAGCAGTACTTC. Translating it yields CAWSAGDYSLSYEQYF.

The rearrangement links TRBV18 to TRBJ2-5; no definite D call. The end of the DNA fits TRBJ2-7 better, so the J call may be wrong. The CDR3 extends over 13 amino acids. CDR1 KGHSH and CDR2 LQKENI come from the germline V gene. The CDR3 sequence is CASSPRQTYEQYF. In DNA, the CDR3 is TGTGCCAGCTCACCGCGACAAACCTACGAGCAGTACTTC.

The chain combines TRBV5-1 with TRBJ2-7; 12 bases line up with TRBD1. The CDR3 contains 18 residues. CDR1 and CDR2 from the germline V gene are SGHRS and YFSETQ. V was pared by 4 bases and J by 2 bases, with 13 bases of the junction left unmatched. In DNA form, the CDR3 reads TGCGCCAGCAGCCCGCGGGACAGGGGGCCCCGATACCCCTACGAGCAGTACTTC. This translates into CASSPRDRGPRYPYEQYF.

This chain links TRBV7-8 with TRBJ2-1, with D tentatively TRBD2 (6 bases). The V gene's germline CDR1 is SGHVS and CDR2 FQNEAQ. This CDR3 comprises 16 residues. V shed 5 bases and J shed 1 base, with 15 bases lying between them. The CDR3 sequence: CASSLWTTASYNEQFF. Written as DNA, the CDR3 is TGTGCCAGCAGCCTATGGACTACCGCATCCTACAATGAGCAGTTCTTC.

The rearrangement links TRBV30 to TRBJ1-6; possibly TRBD1 for D (6 bases). This CDR3 contains 13 residues. With 3 bases removed from V and 3 bases from J, the gap between germline ends came to 6 bases. The V gene's germline CDR1 is GTSNPN and CDR2 SVGIG (reference sequence). The CDR3 DNA is TGTGCCTGGAGGGACAGCTATAATTCACCCCTCCACTTT. Translating it yields CAWRDSYNSPLHF.

V usage is TRBV2 and J usage is TRBJ2-3; the match to TRBD2 covers 9 bases. This CDR3 has 15 residues. CDR1 SNHLY and CDR2 FYNNEI come from the germline V gene. V shed 0 bases, J shed 5 bases, and the junction held 3 bases outside the gene matches. The chain's CDR3 is CASSEASGGRDTQYF. CDR3 DNA: TGTGCCAGCAGTGAAGCTAGCGGGGGTCGAGATACGCAGTATTTT.

The rearrangement joins TRBV30 to TRBJ2-5; the match to TRBD2 covers 9 bases. The length of the CDR3 is 15 residues. J was trimmed by 1 base and V by 5 bases; bases with no gene match: 8. Germline V CDR1 and CDR2: GTSNPN, SVGIG (reference sequence). The CDR3 protein is CAWGPAGGRQETQYF. CDR3 nucleotide sequence: TGTGCCTGGGGGCCGGCGGGGGGGCGCCAAGAGACCCAGTACTTC.

The gene calls are TRBV6-6 and TRBJ2-7; 10 bases align to TRBD1. This CDR3 comprises 15 residues. The germline V gene has CDR1 MNHNY and CDR2 SVGAGI (reference sequence). V lost 6 bases and J lost 2; bases outside the gene matches: 7. CDR3 residues: CASSRDRGRAYEQYF. CDR3 DNA sequence: TGTGCCAGCAGCCGCGACAGGGGGCGCGCCTACGAGCAGTACTTC.

This CDR3 reads CASSQDRGRGTSGPYQFF. For the CDR3, the DNA is TGCGCCAGCAGCCAGGACAGGGGGCGCGGGACTAGCGGCCCCTATCAGTTCTTC. This chain joins TRBV4-1 and TRBJ2-1, with D perhaps TRBD1 or TRBD2 (11 bases each). This CDR3 is 18 amino acids long. Deletions cut 3 bases from V and 13 bases from J, with 31 bases between. Germline CDR1 and CDR2: MGHRA and YSYEKL.

V and J are TRBV5-4 and TRBJ2-3; 10 bases align to TRBD2. Germline values: CDR1 SGHNT, CDR2 YYREEE (reference sequence). The trim removed 4 bases at V and 2 bases at J, leaving 7 bases unmatched. The CDR3 covers 16 residues. CDR3 coding DNA: TGTGCCAGCAGCGGTATACTAGCGGGGTCCACAGATACGCAGTATTTT. Residues: CASSGILAGSTDTQYF. Supplemented by reference TRBV5-4 and TRBJ2-3, the full variable domain reads ETGVTQSPTHLIKTRGQQVTLRCSSQSGHNTVSWYQQALGQGPQFIFQYYREEENGRGNFPPRFSGLQFPNYSSELNVNALELDDSALYLCASSGILAGSTDTQYFGPGTRLTVL.

The rearrangement uses TRBV5-6 and TRBJ1-5; 9 bases are a match to TRBD1. V shed 5 bases, J shed 7 bases, and the junction held 16 bases outside the gene matches. The germline V gene encodes CDR1 SGHDT and CDR2 YYEEEE. The CDR3 totals 17 residues. CDR3 in DNA: TGTGCCAGCAGTTCCTTGGGGGGACAGGGAATTAACCAGCCCCAGCATTTT. It translates to CASSSLGGQGINQPQHF.

This chain uses TRBV10-2 with TRBJ2-7, with D perhaps matching TRBD2 (7 bases). The CDR3 sequence is 16 residues long. The V end was cut by 7 bases, the J end by 2 bases, with 21 bases between. The V gene's germline CDR1 is WSHSY and CDR2 SAAADI. CDR3 in amino acids: CASTWGGPRRAYEQYF. The CDR3 DNA reads as TGCGCCAGCACCTGGGGGGGGCCCCGAAGGGCCTACGAGCAGTACTTC.

The chain uses TRBV19 and TRBJ1-1, with D possibly matching TRBD1 (6 bases). CDR1 is LNHDA and CDR2 is SQIVND in the germline V gene (reference sequence). CDR3 length equals 14 residues. Trimming left V 2 bases short and J 6 bases short, with 13 bases between. The CDR3 sequence is CASSILVGAAEAFF. The CDR3, as DNA: TGTGCCAGTAGTATACTAGTGGGGGCTGCTGAAGCTTTCTTT.

The chain carries TRBV27 and TRBJ2-1, with 7 bases aligning to TRBD2. V was clipped by 3 bases and J by 0 bases; unmatched bases: 5. The CDR3 length is 16 residues. Germline lookup yields CDR1 MNHEY and CDR2 SMNVEV (reference sequence). CDR3 sequence reads: CASSLASGYSYNEQFF. The DNA of the CDR3 is TGTGCCAGCAGTTTGGCTAGCGGTTACTCCTACAATGAGCAGTTCTTC.